These 26 T cell receptor beta chains were all obtained from the same sample, sequenced in a study of OX40 agonist ivuxolimab in advanced cancers. Libraries were prepared by immunoSEQ multiplex PCR; TCRdb keeps only in-frame clonotypes and omits some of them. The sample consists of around 71,000 clones, around 83% of them appearing once. The sequenced sample was CD4+ or CD8+ T cells sorted from blood, obtained in a trial of the OX40 agonist ivuxolimab. The receptor set was obtained from an adult with an advanced solid tumor such as melanoma, head and neck, liver or kidney cancer.

The chain carries TRBV11-1 and TRBJ2-7; no clear D. Germline V gene data show CDR1 as SGHAT and CDR2 as FQDESV (reference sequence). The CDR3 loop spans 13 amino acids. Trimming removed 2 bases at V and 7 bases at J, with 12 bases between. CDR3 in amino acids: CASSLNLEWEQYF. The CDR3 DNA follows: TGTGCCAGCAGCTTAAATCTGGAGTGGGAGCAGTACTTC.

This rearrangement joins TRBV2 to TRBJ2-1; no reliable D call. This CDR3 has 13 amino acids. Germline CDR1 reads SNHLY; CDR2 reads FYNNEI. Trimming took off 2 bases at V and 5 bases at J, with 7 bases between the two ends. CDR3: CASSESQNNEQFF. In DNA, the CDR3 is TGTGCCAGCAGTGAAAGCCAGAACAATGAGCAGTTCTTC.

In its sample, this clone was seen a few times. V and J are TRBV29-1 and TRBJ2-7; TRBD2 might be the D (5 bases). The CDR3 sequence is 17 residues long. Germline loops: CDR1 SQVTM, CDR2 ANQGSEA. The ends were cut back, 4 bases at V and 6 bases at J, with 28 bases in the middle. CDR3 amino acids: CSVVRWVASGIGSEQYF. The CDR3 DNA sequence: TGCAGCGTTGTACGTTGGGTGGCTTCGGGGATCGGAAGCGAGCAGTACTTC.

The chain uses TRBV18 and TRBJ2-6; no firm D call. This CDR3 has 16 residues. V lost 3 bases, J lost 0 bases, and 9 bases lay in between. Germline V gene lookup returns CDR1 KGHSH and CDR2 LQKENI. The CDR3 is CASSPGMISGANVLTF. The CDR3, as DNA: TGTGCCAGCTCACCGGGTATGATCTCTGGGGCCAACGTCCTGACTTTC.

V usage is TRBV2 and J usage is TRBJ2-5; D assignment may be TRBD1 or TRBD2 (6 bases each). Trimming took off 7 bases at V and 5 bases at J, with 17 bases between the two ends. Germline loops: CDR1 SNHLY, CDR2 FYNNEI. The CDR3 runs to 14 residues. CDR3 bases: TGTGCCAGCACCGGGGGCGTAAGTTGGGAGACCCAGTACTTC. Residues: CASTGGVSWETQYF.

The V and J genes are TRBV10-3 and TRBJ1-1; D is unclear. CDR1 is ENHRY, CDR2 SYGVKD, per germline. This CDR3 is 14 amino acids long. The V gene lost 0 bases and the J gene lost 5 bases, with 10 bases spanning the gap. CDR3 nucleotide sequence: TGTGCCATCAGTGAGTCGCGACAAGGGACTGAAGCTTTCTTT. As protein: CAISESRQGTEAFF.

The chain couples TRBV19 to TRBJ2-7; tentatively, D is TRBD1 or TRBD2 (6 bases each). V lost 10 bases and J 5 bases, leaving 15 bases between the germline ends. The CDR3 has 12 amino acids. Germline values: CDR1 LNHDA, CDR2 SQIVND (reference sequence). The CDR3 bases are TGTGCCAAAAAGGGGGAGGTCCACGAGCAGTACTTC. It specifies CAKKGEVHEQYF. Based on the CDR3 plus reference TRBV19 and TRBJ2-7, the full variable domain is DGGITQSPKYLFRKEGQNVTLSCEQNLNHDAMYWYRQDPGQGLRLIYYSQIVNDFQKGDIAEGYSVSREKKESFPLTVTSAQKNPTAFYLCAKKGEVHEQYFGPGTRLTVT.

The gene calls are TRBV27 and TRBJ1-1, with 7 bases lining up with TRBD1. CDR3 length: 15 residues. The germline gives CDR1 MNHEY, CDR2 SMNVEV (reference sequence). V was clipped by 5 bases and J by 5 bases; unmatched bases: 11. CDR3 loop: CASSGWDSQLTEAFF. The DNA for the CDR3 is TGTGCCAGCAGTGGGTGGGACAGCCAATTAACTGAAGCTTTCTTT.

The DNA for the CDR3 is TGCGCCAGCAGCTTGGACAGTCTCAACTATGGCTACACCTTC. It encodes CASSLDSLNYGYTF. The chain is built from TRBV5-1 and TRBJ1-2; D remains unclear. The V gene lost 0 bases and the J gene lost 2 bases, with 8 bases spanning the gap. CDR1 SGHRS and CDR2 YFSETQ come from the germline V gene. This CDR3 region has 14 residues.

The chain recombines TRBV2 with TRBJ2-7, with D hard to call. The CDR3 has 12 residues. Trimming took off 4 bases at V and 2 bases at J, with 6 bases between the two ends. Germline loops: CDR1 SNHLY, CDR2 FYNNEI. The CDR3 sequence: CASSAPTYEQYF. CDR3 DNA: TGTGCCAGCAGTGCGCCCACCTACGAGCAGTACTTC.

The chain joins TRBV19 to TRBJ2-1; a possible D gene is TRBD2 (6 bases). The CDR3 is made up of 15 amino acids. V lost 6 bases and J 3 bases, leaving 15 bases between the germline ends. The germline V gene has CDR1 LNHDA and CDR2 SQIVND (reference sequence). The CDR3 sequence: CASRPPGLIYNEQFF. CDR3 DNA sequence: TGTGCCAGTAGGCCCCCGGGACTGATCTACAATGAGCAGTTCTTC.

In its sample, this clone was seen once. V usage is TRBV10-3 and J usage is TRBJ2-7, with D tentatively TRBD1 (6 bases). Deletions cut 6 bases from V and 3 bases from J, with 12 bases between. The CDR3 extends over 13 amino acids. Germline V gives CDR1 ENHRY, CDR2 SYGVKD. The CDR3 DNA is TGTGCCATCAGGGACAGTTCGCTCTACGAGCAGTACTTC. Its translation: CAIRDSSLYEQYF.

This clone occurred once. The chain couples TRBV11-2 to TRBJ2-6; no reliable D call. Trimming took off 5 bases at V and 0 bases at J, with 14 bases between the two ends. The CDR3 consists of 17 residues. The germline CDR1 and CDR2 sequences are SGHAT and FQNNGV. The DNA for the CDR3 is TGTGCCAGCAGCCCTCCGACCTGGATCTCTGGGGCCAACGTCCTGACTTTC. Amino acid sequence: CASSPPTWISGANVLTF.

The chain is built from TRBV19 and TRBJ2-7, with 7 bases fitting TRBD2. Germline values: CDR1 LNHDA, CDR2 SQIVND (reference sequence). Trimming at V came to 7 bases and at J to 0 bases, leaving 9 bases not matched to a gene. The CDR3 extends over 15 amino acids. CDR3 residues: CASMHRSGGSYEQYF. CDR3 DNA sequence: TGTGCCAGTATGCACCGTTCGGGAGGCTCCTACGAGCAGTACTTC.

The chain links TRBV19 to TRBJ1-2; no clear D gene. Germline V gene data show CDR1 as LNHDA and CDR2 as SQIVND (reference sequence). V was shortened by 0 bases and J by 7 bases, with 12 bases between the two germline ends. There are 14 residues in the CDR3. CDR3 region: CASSIDRGFGGYTF. The CDR3 nucleotides are TGTGCCAGTAGTATAGATCGAGGGTTTGGTGGCTACACCTTC.

Here the CDR3 reads CASSPQTGKNTEAFF. For the CDR3, the DNA is TGTGCCAGCAGCCCTCAGACAGGGAAGAACACTGAAGCTTTCTTT. The rearrangement uses TRBV5-4 and TRBJ1-1; TRBD1 aligns across 7 bases. The J segment lost 1 base and the V segment lost 4 bases, leaving 7 bases of the junction unmatched. Germline CDR1 SGHNT, CDR2 YYREEE (reference sequence). The CDR3 is 15 residues long.

The V and J genes are TRBV19 and TRBJ2-7, with 11 nucleotides matching TRBD1. V gave up 2 bases and J gave up 4 bases; unmatched junction bases: 4. Germline CDR1 LNHDA, CDR2 SQIVND (reference sequence). The CDR3 extends over 15 amino acids. The CDR3 DNA sequence: TGTGCCAGTAGTATAAGTGGGACAGGGGGGTACGAGCAGTACTTC. Translating gives CASSISGTGGYEQYF.

The J gene is TRBJ1-4, the V gene TRBV2; no firm D call. Germline V gives CDR1 SNHLY, CDR2 FYNNEI. V shed 1 base and J shed 5 bases, with 8 bases lying between them. The CDR3 has 14 amino acids. CDR3 sequence reads: CASSEERNNEKLFF. CDR3 DNA: TGTGCCAGCAGTGAAGAAAGAAACAATGAAAAACTGTTTTTT.

The chain carries TRBV14 and TRBJ1-1, with D uncertain. The germline gives CDR1 SGHDN, CDR2 FVKESK. The CDR3 contains 15 residues. Trimming stripped 3 bases from V and 0 bases from J, with 11 bases between. This CDR3 reads CASSQLQWLNTEAFF. The CDR3 nucleotides are TGTGCCAGCAGCCAGTTGCAGTGGCTGAACACTGAAGCTTTCTTT.

The chain has TRBV4-3 and TRBJ1-1; 7 nucleotides match TRBD1. The length of the CDR3 is 15 residues. With 1 base clipped from V and 8 bases from J, the junction kept 10 bases outside the gene matches. Looked up from germline, CDR1 is LGHNA and CDR2 is YSLEER. The CDR3 protein is CASSQGRTGISEAFF. The CDR3 bases are TGCGCCAGCAGCCAAGGTCGGACAGGAATATCAGAAGCTTTCTTT.

The chain couples TRBV5-4 to TRBJ2-1, with 9 bases lining up with TRBD2. Germline CDR1 SGHNT, CDR2 YYREEE (reference sequence). CDR3 length: 13 amino acids. The ends lost 0 bases at V and 11 bases at J; junction bases unmatched: 3. Here the CDR3 reads CASSLGLAVQQFF. CDR3 DNA: TGTGCCAGCAGCTTGGGACTAGCGGTTCAGCAGTTCTTC.

V gene TRBV18 combines with J gene TRBJ2-1, with 8 bases identical to TRBD2. Germline V gene lookup returns CDR1 KGHSH and CDR2 LQKENI. The CDR3 loop spans 14 amino acids. The V and J ends lost 6 bases and 8 bases, in that order; junction bases with no gene match: 9. For the CDR3, the DNA is TGTGCCAGCTCTCCCGGGACTAGTCACTATGAGCAGTTCTTC. It translates to CASSPGTSHYEQFF.

There are a few counts of this clone. CDR3 amino acids: CASSLVGVPGRLFF. In DNA, the CDR3 is TGTGCCAGCAGCTTAGTCGGCGTGCCGGGGCGGCTGTTTTTT. The chain carries TRBV7-8 and TRBJ2-2; D may correspond to TRBD1 or TRBD2 (5 bases each). This CDR3 spans 14 amino acids. Germline CDR1 is SGHVS and CDR2 is FQNEAQ. The V gene lost 1 base and the J gene lost 13 bases, with 16 bases spanning the gap.

CDR3 loop: CASSLLGGMSTDTQYF. The CDR3 nucleotides read TGTGCCAGCAGCCTACTAGGCGGGATGAGCACAGATACGCAGTATTTT. The chain carries TRBV5-8 and TRBJ2-3; TRBD2 is a possible D gene (6 bases). Looked up from germline, CDR1 is SGHTS and CDR2 is YDEGEE. The CDR3 loop spans 16 amino acids. Trimming left V 4 bases short and J 0 bases short, with 15 bases between. The whole variable domain, remainder taken from reference TRBV5-8 and TRBJ2-3, is EAGVTQSPTHLIKTRGQQATLRCSPISGHTSVYWYQQALGLGLQFLLWYDEGEERNRGNFPPRFSGRQFPNYSSELNVNALELEDSALYLCASSLLGGMSTDTQYFGPGTRLTVL.

The gene calls are TRBV6-1 and TRBJ2-5, with a weak D call TRBD1 (6 bases). The germline CDR1 and CDR2 sequences are MNHNS and SASEGT. This CDR3 contains 14 residues. Trimming removed 6 bases at V and 2 bases at J, with 13 bases between. The CDR3 DNA follows: TGTGCCAGCAGAGCGACAGGCCGACAAGAGACCCAGTACTTC. Protein product: CASRATGRQETQYF.

The rearrangement uses TRBV5-1 and TRBJ2-1; TRBD2 matches at 9 bases. The CDR3 is 15 residues long. Trimming took 4 bases from V and 2 from J; bases not matched to a gene: 4. Germline CDR1 and CDR2: SGHRS and YFSETQ. CDR3 sequence (DNA): TGCGCCAGCAGCAAACTAGCGGGCCCCTACAATGAGCAGTTCTTC. Translation: CASSKLAGPYNEQFF.